This T cell receptor (beta chain) appears in the sequencing data of a study of cytotoxic CD8 clonotypes in ibrutinib-treated CLL. Overall study findings and caveats: Public clonotypes were seen rarely and were contracted or stable on treatment.

Genomic DNA (roughly 2 micrograms) was obtained from cryopreserved PBMCs for construction of TCR beta libraries. CDR3 size: 13 residues. Trimming left V 0 bases short and J 4 bases short, with 8 bases between. From germline, CDR1 is SGHRS and CDR2 YFSETQ. Generated by immunoSEQ multiplex PCR, the TCRdb table keeps only in-frame clones and is missing some. The sample includes about 300,000 clones, approximately 76% of them seen just once. This clone was observed many times. Its antigen remains unidentified. This sequence originates from a human donor with chronic lymphocytic leukemia. This specimen consisted of PBMCs, obtained at disease progression, from a patient treated with ibrutinib. The rearrangement links TRBV5-1 to TRBJ2-7, with D perhaps TRBD1 or TRBD2 (5 bases each). CDR3 DNA sequence: TGCGCCAGCAGCTTGGTGGGGGATTACGAGCAGTACTTC. Residues: CASSLVGDYEQYF.